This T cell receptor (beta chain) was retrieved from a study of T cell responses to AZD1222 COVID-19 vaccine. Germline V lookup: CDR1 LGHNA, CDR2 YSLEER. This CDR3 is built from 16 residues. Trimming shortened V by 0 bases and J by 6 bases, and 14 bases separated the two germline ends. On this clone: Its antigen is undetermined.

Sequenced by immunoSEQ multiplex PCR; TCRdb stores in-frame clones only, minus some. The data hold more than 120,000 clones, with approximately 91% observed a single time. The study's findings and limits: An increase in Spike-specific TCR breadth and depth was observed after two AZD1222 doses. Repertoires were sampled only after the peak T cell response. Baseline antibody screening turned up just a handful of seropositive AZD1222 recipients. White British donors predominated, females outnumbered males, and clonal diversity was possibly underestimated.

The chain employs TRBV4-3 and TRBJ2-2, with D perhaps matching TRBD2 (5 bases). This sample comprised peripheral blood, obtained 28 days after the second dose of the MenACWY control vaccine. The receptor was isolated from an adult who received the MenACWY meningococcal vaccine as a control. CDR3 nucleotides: TGCGCCAGCAGCCAAGAGTCGGCTAGCATAGCCGGGGAGCTGTTTTTT. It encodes CASSQESASIAGELFF.